The source of this T cell receptor beta chain is a study of blood T cell repertoires in COVID-19 (TCRdb year 2020). For context, the study as a whole: Samples covering the acute and convalescent phases of COVID-19 were provided by collaborators in the United States, Italy and Spain. A freely available public database, intended as a resource for researchers studying the immune response to SARS-CoV-2, is where the repertoires were released. Deeply sampled blood TCRbeta repertoires from subjects exposed to, actively infected with, or recovered from COVID-19 were included in the dataset. The prospective study material was composed of cDNA or gDNA derived from T cells, B-cell-depleted T cells, or PBMCs. HLA class I and class II types, where available, came from metadata supplied by the sample provider rather than from assay-based typing. Nearly every sample came with metadata listing a de-identified subject ID, COVID-19 status, age in years and sex. The samples were drawn from two sources: the first 160 participants of the ongoing ImmuneRACE study, and over 950 subjects contributed by 6 global collaborators. What the authors observed across the whole study: Clinical and demographic metadata were provided uncurated, with the amount varying by source and participant.

Notes on this clone: Its antigen is unknown. No per-base quality is available; no much larger clone lies one base away.

The CDR3 covers 14 residues, taking in both the cysteine and the phenylalanine. Only the CDR3 part of the read is kept: 42 bases, read in frame from the first base. Deletion took 7 bases off V and 0 bases off J, with a span of 12 bases between the germline ends. Sequences SGHAT (CDR1) and FQNNGV (CDR2) are obtained from the germline V gene. Participants in the prospective study were aged roughly 18 to 100 years, lived in about two dozen United States geographic areas, and enrolled through a virtual design. To assign participants to cohorts, the prospective study relied on clinical history that participants themselves reported in a screening survey and a study questionnaire. In the prospective study, whole blood, serum and a nasopharyngeal or oropharyngeal swab were collected from each participant by mobile phlebotomists. Prospective study participants could optionally give additional blood draws and questionnaires over an approximately two-month period. Blood samples from the prospective study were shipped frozen or at room temperature prior to DNA extraction.

TCRbeta CDR3 regions were amplified from genomic DNA by means of the immunoSEQ Assay, a bias-controlled multiplex PCR. Turning to the authors' computational methods: Nucleated cell counts per sample were estimated from amplification of reference gene primers within the assay. To quantify the absolute abundance of each unique TCRbeta CDR3 rearrangement, sequence reads were collapsed and filtered. Productive Simpson clonality was computed per sample as the square root of Simpson's diversity index over productive rearrangements. Not all clones reach the TCRdb copy of this immuneACCESS table, which keeps in-frame sequences only. Checked studies attribute under half of the gap to unresolved V genes and leave the rest unexplained. D and trimming were read from the DNA, whereas the V and J calls and clone size are those reported in that table. Within this sample are about 250,000 clones, with almost 85% of them counted one time only. The top ten constitute about 9.3% of the sample.

The sequence came from a woman in her forties or fifties with acute COVID-19. Sequencing was done on a sample of PBMCs or T cells enriched from blood (not recorded which). The chain joins TRBV11-2 to TRBJ1-1, with the D gene too uncertain to name. The CDR3 protein sequence reads: CASILSALNTEAFF. The nucleotide sequence is TGTGCCAGCATCCTCAGTGCCCTGAACACTGAAGCTTTCTTT.